The clone carrying this T cell receptor beta chain was seen a few times. What it binds is not known. The sample originates from a study of beta chain features in type 1 diabetes. Reverse transcription of all isolated RNA meant that expressed TCRB transcripts were sequenced. Samples of naive, central memory and regulatory T cells yielded a mean of about 3.9 million reads. The method was immunoSEQ multiplex PCR; TCRdb's version includes in-frame clones alone and lacks a portion of them. The sample consists of 200,000 to 300,000 clones, around 9.9% of them appearing once. Germline CDR1 and CDR2: SEHNR and FQNEAQ (reference sequence). CDR3 length: 15 residues. With V trimmed by 0 bases and J by 10 bases, 6 bases remained unmatched. Naive, central memory, regulatory and stem cell-like memory cells within the CD4+ compartment were sorted using CD45RO/CCR7/CD25/CD127/CD95/CD27. Study results and caveats: Researchers report that Type 1 diabetes patients had moderately but significantly shorter TCRB CDR3s across all four CD4+ subsets. Patients showed naive, central memory and Treg TCRB repertoires that appeared more similar than those of healthy donors. With patients and controls alike, PCR might favor shorter templates to an equal degree.

The sequenced material came from naive CD4+ T cells from blood. The source of this sequence is a young man with type 1 diabetes. The chain uses TRBV7-9 and TRBJ1-6; TRBD1 matches at 7 bases. The CDR3 reads CASSLAQGGGSPLHF. CDR3 in DNA: TGTGCCAGCAGCTTAGCCCAGGGGGGCGGATCACCCCTCCACTTT.